This T cell receptor beta chain was identified during a study of T cell changes during pregnancy in multiple sclerosis. Assay used: immunoSEQ multiplex PCR; TCRdb lists only in-frame clones, some missing. Of approximately 70,000 clones listed, 80% to 95% were seen once; the top ten hold 0.43%. The CDR3 loop spans 14 amino acids. Germline lookup yields CDR1 LNHDA and CDR2 SQIVND (reference sequence). V lost 7 bases to trimming and J lost 2 bases, with 9 bases between them. The TCR was taken from a female donor with multiple sclerosis, enrolled in a pregnancy study. This rearrangement joins TRBV19 to TRBJ1-6, with no clear D. The input for sequencing was CD4+ T cells from peripheral blood mononuclear cells, taken before pregnancy. The CDR3 sequence: CASTPGPYNSPLHF. Here the CDR3 DNA reads TGTGCCAGTACACCGGGTCCCTATAATTCACCCCTCCACTTT.